What follows are 6 T cell receptor beta chains derived from one specimen sequenced in a study of blood T cells in healthy people across ages. A second about 6 to 12 cycle PCR used barcoded and J-beta primers. TCRdb reanalysed the 5' RACE reads using MiXCR and keeps one entry per CDR3 protein. This sample yields 2 million or so distinct CDR3 sequences, of which 40% to 55% are seen a single time; over 2% belongs to the top ten. Input material: blood. The receptor source for this set is a woman aged 35 to 49 in good health.

The V gene is TRBV20-1, the J gene TRBJ2-3; D ambiguous. This CDR3 is 11 amino acids long. Deletions cut 4 bases from V and 4 bases from J, with 6 bases between. The germline CDR1 and CDR2 sequences are DFQATT and SNEGSKA (reference sequence). CDR3 sequence (DNA): TGCAGTGCTATGTTGGCAGATACGCAGTATTTT. Its protein product is CSAMLADTQYF.

This rearrangement joins TRBV20-1 to TRBJ2-1; 10 bases match TRBD1. The length of the CDR3 is 13 residues. Per germline, CDR1 DFQATT and CDR2 SNEGSKA (reference sequence). The junction had 3 bases not matched to a gene; V was cut back by 1 base and J by 9 bases. The CDR3 loop is CSARGDRGPEQFF. CDR3 DNA: TGCAGTGCTAGAGGGGACAGGGGCCCTGAGCAGTTCTTC.

This clonotype turned up a few times. The chain carries TRBV5-6 and TRBJ1-5, with D possibly TRBD1 on 5 matching bases. The CDR3 extends over 15 amino acids. Trimming left V 5 bases short and J 1 base short, with 13 bases between. CDR1 is SGHDT and CDR2 is YYEEEE in the germline V gene. This CDR3 is CASSLLGESNQPQHF. The CDR3 region has the DNA TGTGCCAGCAGTTTGCTAGGGGAGAGCAATCAGCCCCAGCATTTT.

The V call is TRBV15, the J call TRBJ2-7; 7 bases are a match to TRBD2. The CDR3 has 16 residues. Germline-derived CDR1 and CDR2 are LNHNV and YYDKDF (reference sequence). The V gene end was trimmed by 0 bases and the J gene end by 7 bases; junction bases not matched to a gene: 12. The CDR3 reads CATSRDVAGSYNEQYF. DNA for the CDR3: TGTGCCACCAGCAGAGATGTAGCGGGCTCCTACAATGAGCAGTACTTC. Together with reference TRBV15 and TRBJ2-7, the CDR3 gives the full variable domain: DAMVIQNPRYQVTQFGKPVTLSCSQTLNHNVMYWYQQKSSQAPKLLFHYYDKDFNNEADTPDNFQSRRPNTSFCFLDIRSPGLGDTAMYLCATSRDVAGSYNEQYFGPGTRLTVT.

This clonotype was detected only once. This sequence joins TRBV7-7 and TRBJ2-3; D could derive from TRBD1 or TRBD2 (5 bases each). This CDR3 contains 15 residues. Germline lookup yields CDR1 SSHAT and CDR2 FNYEAQ (reference sequence). The CDR3 DNA reads as TGTGCTGGCAGTCCCGTCGGGGCTAGCACAGATACGCAGTATTTT. Amino acid sequence: CAGSPVGASTDTQYF.

The chain uses TRBV18 and TRBJ2-7; 7 bases map to TRBD1. Trimming at V came to 2 bases and at J to 2 bases, leaving 6 bases not matched to a gene. Germline V gives CDR1 KGHSH, CDR2 LQKENI. This CDR3 has 15 amino acids. The CDR3 DNA is TGTGCCAGCTCACCATTCGAGGGACAGACCTACGAGCAGTACTTC. As protein: CASSPFEGQTYEQYF.